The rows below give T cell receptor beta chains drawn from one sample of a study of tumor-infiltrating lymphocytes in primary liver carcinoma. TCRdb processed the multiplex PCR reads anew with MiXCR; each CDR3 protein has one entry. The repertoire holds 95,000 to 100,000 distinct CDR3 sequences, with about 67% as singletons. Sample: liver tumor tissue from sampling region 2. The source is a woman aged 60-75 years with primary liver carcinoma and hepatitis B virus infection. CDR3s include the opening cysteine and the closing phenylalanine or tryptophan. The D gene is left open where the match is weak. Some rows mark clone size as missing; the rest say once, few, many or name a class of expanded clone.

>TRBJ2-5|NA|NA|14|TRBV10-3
TGTGCCATCAGTGAGTTGGTAGCCCAAGAGACCCAGTACTTC
CAISELVAQETQYF
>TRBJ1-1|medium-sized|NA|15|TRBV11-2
TGTGCCAGCAGCTTAGGGCCGGAGGTGAACACTGAAGCTTTCTTT
CASSLGPEVNTEAFF
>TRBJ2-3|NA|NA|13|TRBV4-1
TGCGCCAGCAGCCTACAGGACACAGATACGCATTATTTT
CASSLQDTDTHYF
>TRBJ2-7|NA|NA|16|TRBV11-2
TGTGTCAGCAGCTACGGCAGGAGGACCTCGGGAAGTGAGCAGTACTTC
CVSSYGRRTSGSEQYF
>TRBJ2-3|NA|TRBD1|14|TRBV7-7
TGTGCTAGCAGCAGGGACAGGGGAGCAGATACGCAGTATTTT
CASSRDRGADTQYF
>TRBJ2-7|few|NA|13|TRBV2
TGTGCCAGCAGTGGCAAAGGGTTCACCGAGCAGTACTTC
CASSGKGFTEQYF
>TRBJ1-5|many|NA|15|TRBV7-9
TGTGCCAGCAGCTTGGGGGGTCTGGGAAATCAGCCCCAGCATTTT
CASSLGGLGNQPQHF
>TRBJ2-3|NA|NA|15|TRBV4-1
TGCGCCAGCAGCCAATACGGACAGTTCAATCAGCCCCAGTATTTT
CASSQYGQFNQPQYF
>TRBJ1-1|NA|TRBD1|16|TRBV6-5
TGTGCCAGTAGGTCAGGACAGGGTGGGTTTAGAACTGAAGCTTCCTTT
CASRSGQGGFRTEASF
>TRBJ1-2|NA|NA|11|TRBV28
TGCGTCAGCACCAAATTTCTGGGCTACATCTTC
CVSTKFLGYIF
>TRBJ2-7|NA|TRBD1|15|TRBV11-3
TGTGCCAGCAGCCCCGAGACAGGGGGCAACTATGAGCAATACTTC
CASSPETGGNYEQYF
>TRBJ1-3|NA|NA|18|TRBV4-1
TGCGCCAACAGCCCCTCGGAACAGGGAGGTTTGGCTGGAAACACCATATATTTT
CANSPSEQGGLAGNTIYF
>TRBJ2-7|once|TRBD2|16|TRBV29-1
TGCAGCGCTGAGGGGATTAGCGGGATGGGGTCCTACGAGCAGTACTTC
CSAEGISGMGSYEQYF
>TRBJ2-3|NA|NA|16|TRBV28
TGTGCCAGCAGTCTTCAGAGGTGGGCCGGGACAGATACGCAGTATTTT
CASSLQRWAGTDTQYF
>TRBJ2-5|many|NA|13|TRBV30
TGTGCCTGGAGAAGAGGGGGGCTCGAGACCCAGTACTTC
CAWRRGGLETQYF
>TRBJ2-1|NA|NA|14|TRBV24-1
TGTGCCACCAGAGACCATACAGGGTTCAATGAGCAGTTCTTC
CATRDHTGFNEQFF
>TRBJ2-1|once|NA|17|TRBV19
TGTGCCAGTAGTGTTCGACAAAAGGCTAGCTGGTACAATGAGCAGTTCTTC
CASSVRQKASWYNEQFF
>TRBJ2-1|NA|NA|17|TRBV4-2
TGTGCCAGCAGCCAAGAGGGATCCCAGCGGAGCTTCAATGAGCAGTTCTTC
CASSQEGSQRSFNEQFF
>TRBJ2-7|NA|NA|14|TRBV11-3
TGTGCCAGCGGCACAGGTGCAAGCTCCTACGACCAGTACTTC
CASGTGASSYDQYF
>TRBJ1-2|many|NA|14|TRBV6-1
TGTGCCAGCACCCGGGAAAGGCCGACAAATGGCTACACCTTC
CASTRERPTNGYTF
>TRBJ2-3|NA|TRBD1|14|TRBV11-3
TGCGCCAGCTGCCATCGGACAGGCACAGATACGCGGTATTTT
CASCHRTGTDTRYF
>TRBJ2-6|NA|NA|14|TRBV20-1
TGCAGTGCTAGTAGGGGGACAGGGGCCAACGTCCTGACTTTC
CSASRGTGANVLTF
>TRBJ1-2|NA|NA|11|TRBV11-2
TGTGCCAGCAGCCCAGGCTACGACTGCACCTTC
CASSPGYDCTF
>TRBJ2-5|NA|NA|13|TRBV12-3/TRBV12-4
TGTGCCAGCGGGAAGCTAGAGCAAGAGAGCCAGTACTTC
CASGKLEQESQYF
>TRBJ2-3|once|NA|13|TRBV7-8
TGTGCCAGCAGCTTCGGAAGCTCAGATACGCAGTATTTT
CASSFGSSDTQYF
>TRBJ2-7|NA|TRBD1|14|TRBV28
TGTGCCATCACGGTGCAGGGGGCGGGGTATGAGCAGTACTTC
CAITVQGAGYEQYF
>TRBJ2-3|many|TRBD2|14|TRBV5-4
TGTGCCAGCAGCTCTCGGACTAGGCCAGATACGCAGTATTTT
CASSSRTRPDTQYF
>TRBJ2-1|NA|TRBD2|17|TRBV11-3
TGTGCCAGCAGCTTAGGTCGGGGGGAATGGTGTGTCGGTGAGCAGTTCTTC
CASSLGRGEWCVGEQFF
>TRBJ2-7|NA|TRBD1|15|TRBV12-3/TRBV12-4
TGTGTCAGAAGCCGCGACAGGGCCCGCTCCTACGAGCAGTACTTC
CVRSRDRARSYEQYF
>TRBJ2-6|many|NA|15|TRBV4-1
TGCGCCAGCAGCCAAGGGGGTAGCCCGACCAACGTCCTGACTTTC
CASSQGGSPTNVLTF
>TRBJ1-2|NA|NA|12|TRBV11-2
TGTGCCAGTAACTCATCTATGGATGTCTACACCTTC
CASNSSMDVYTF
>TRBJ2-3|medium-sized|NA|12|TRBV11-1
TGTGCCAGCAGCCCAATATCAGATACGCAGTATTTT
CASSPISDTQYF
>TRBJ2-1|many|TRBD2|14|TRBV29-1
TGCAGCGTAGCTGGGACTAGCGGGGGCAATGAGCAGTTCTTC
CSVAGTSGGNEQFF
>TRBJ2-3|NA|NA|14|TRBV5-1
TGCGCCAGCAGCTTGAGTCAGCTCACAGATACGCAGTATTTT
CASSLSQLTDTQYF
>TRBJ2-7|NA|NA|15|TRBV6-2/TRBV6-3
TGTACCAGCAGCTTTCGACTGGGGCGAAACTACGAGCAGTACTTC
CTSSFRLGRNYEQYF
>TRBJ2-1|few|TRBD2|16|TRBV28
TGTGCCATCGCCTCCACCGGGACTAGCGGGTTTACTGAGCAGTTCTTC
CAIASTGTSGFTEQFF
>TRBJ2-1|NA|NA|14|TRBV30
TGTGCCTGGAGTAAAGGGACCTCGTACAATGAGCAGTTCTTC
CAWSKGTSYNEQFF
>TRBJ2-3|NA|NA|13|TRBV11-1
TGTGCCAGCAACCTAGGCCCCATAGATACGCAGTATTTC
CASNLGPIDTQYF
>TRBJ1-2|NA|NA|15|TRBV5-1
NA
CASSLSGTWGDGNTF
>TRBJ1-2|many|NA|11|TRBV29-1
TGCAGCGTCTGGGACGGCCATGGCTACACCTTC
CSVWDGHGYTF
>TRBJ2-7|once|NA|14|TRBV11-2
TGTGACAGCAACTTAATACTAACGGGAGACGAGCAGTACTTC
CDSNLILTGDEQYF
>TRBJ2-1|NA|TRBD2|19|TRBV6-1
TGTACCAGCAGTTACCGCGGGACTAGCGGGAGTAGGTACGGCAATAAGCAGTTCTTC
CTSSYRGTSGSRYGNKQFF
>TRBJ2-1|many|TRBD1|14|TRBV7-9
TGTGCCAGCAGCTTTAAATCGACAGGGTTTGAGCAGTTCTTC
CASSFKSTGFEQFF
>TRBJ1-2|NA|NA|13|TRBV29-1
TGCAGCGCAGGAGCGGGAAATAACTATGGCTACACATTC
CSAGAGNNYGYTF
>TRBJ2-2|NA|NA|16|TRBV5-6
TGTGCCAGCAGTAGTAATGGGCTCGGGAACACCGGGGAGCTGTTTTTT
CASSSNGLGNTGELFF
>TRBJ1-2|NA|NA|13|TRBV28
TGTGCAAGCAAAGGTCAGGGGAACTATGGCTACACCTTC
CASKGQGNYGYTF
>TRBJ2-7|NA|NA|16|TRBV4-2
TGTGCCAGCAACCATCCCGGGACATCTAGCTCCTACGAGCAGCACTTC
CASNHPGTSSSYEQHF
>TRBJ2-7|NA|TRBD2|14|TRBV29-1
TGCAGCGTTACCCTAGGGACTAGCGGGTTCGAGCAGTACTTC
CSVTLGTSGFEQYF
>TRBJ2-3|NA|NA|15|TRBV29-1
TGCAGCTCACGAGTGCTAGAGGGCGTCACAGATACGCATTATTTT
CSSRVLEGVTDTHYF
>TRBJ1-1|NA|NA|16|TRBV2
TGTGCCAGCAGTGTGGAGTGGTTTGTTGGGAACACTGAAGCTTTCTTT
CASSVEWFVGNTEAFF
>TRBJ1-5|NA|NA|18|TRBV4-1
TGCGATAGTAGCCAAGATTTTAAAACAGGAGGGCGCAATCAGCCCCAGCATTTT
CDSSQDFKTGGRNQPQHF
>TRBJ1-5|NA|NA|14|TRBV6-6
TGTGCCAGCAGTTATATGGACAGCAATCAGCCCCAGCAGTTT
CASSYMDSNQPQQF
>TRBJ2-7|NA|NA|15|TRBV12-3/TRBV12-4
TGTGTCAGCAGCCAAGAAATGGGAGGTCGGAACGAGCAGTACTTC
CVSSQEMGGRNEQYF
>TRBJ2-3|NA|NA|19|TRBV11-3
TGTGCCAGTAGCCCCGGAACTTGCGGATTAACATTCCAACGGGATACGCAGTATTTT
CASSPGTCGLTFQRDTQYF
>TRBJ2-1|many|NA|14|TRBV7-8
TGTGCCAGCAGCCTACGGACGGAGCTCAATGAGCAGTTCTTC
CASSLRTELNEQFF
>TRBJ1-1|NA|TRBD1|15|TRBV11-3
TGTGCCAGCAGCCCGGGACAGGGGGCGACGCTTGAAGCTTTCTTT
CASSPGQGATLEAFF
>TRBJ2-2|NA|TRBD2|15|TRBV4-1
TGCGCCAGCGGCCGGGTGCGGGAGGTAATCGGGGAGCTGTTTTTT
CASGRVREVIGELFF